The clone carrying this T cell receptor (beta chain) appeared a single time. As yet, its antigen is unknown. The data originate from a study of PD-L1 blockade in urothelial cancer. Locally advanced or metastatic urothelial carcinoma affected all patients. General study findings and limits: A below-median TCR clonality in blood before treatment predicted better survival.

TCRdb keeps only in-frame clones here, not all; method: immunoSEQ multiplex PCR. The sample lists approximately 100,000 clones, about 85% occurring once. The CDR3 consists of 15 residues. V gave up 0 bases and J gave up 3 bases, with 12 bases separating them. The germline gives CDR1 ENHRY, CDR2 SYGVKD. This specimen consisted of PBMCs, obtained around atezolizumab (anti-PD-L1) treatment. The source of this sequence is a man aged 50 or older with urothelial cancer. The V call is TRBV10-3, the J call TRBJ2-7; the D gene is possibly TRBD2 (6 bases). CDR3 in amino acids: CAISESGFGGYEQYF. In DNA form, the CDR3 reads TGTGCCATCAGTGAGTCGGGGTTCGGGGGCTACGAGCAGTACTTC.